The 23 T cell receptor beta chains below were found in one sample sequenced in a study of regulatory T cells in long-lasting Graves disease. Researchers made TCR beta libraries by using iRepertoire HTBI primers and running Arm-PCR on CDR3 regions. TCRdb reprocessed the multiplex PCR reads via MiXCR and lists one record per CDR3 protein. This repertoire shows hundreds of thousands of distinct CDR3 sequences, 12% found once; its top ten account for roughly 9.3%. The time point was: newly diagnosed GD, antithyroid drugs for less than 3 months. Following extraction of RNA from PBMCs, that RNA was used to make the TCR library. The same sample was also used in a study of T cells in Graves' hyperthyroidism and ophthalmopathy.

Sequencing used peripheral blood mononuclear cells (PBMCs), obtained at new diagnosis, from a patient treated with antithyroid drugs. All receptors derive from a woman in her twenties or thirties with Graves disease.

This clonotype was seen ten or more times. This rearrangement joins TRBV5-6 to TRBJ2-7; 7 bases align to TRBD1. CDR3 length: 15 residues. V was clipped by 4 bases and J by 1 base; unmatched bases: 8. Per germline, CDR1 SGHDT and CDR2 YYEEEE. The CDR3 DNA is TGTGCCAGCAGCACGGACAGGCCGAAATCCTACGAGCAGTACTTC. Translated: CASSTDRPKSYEQYF.

Note on this clonotype: An end of the junction differs from the germline gene, which may be a read error. CDR3 sequence: CTSSPGNYGYTF. The CDR3 bases are TGCACCAGCAGCCCGGGGAACTATGGCTACACCTTC. The J gene is TRBJ1-2, the V gene TRBV4-1; unclear D gene. This CDR3 comprises 12 residues. Per the germline V gene, CDR1 is MGHRA and CDR2 is YSYEKL.

This clonotype was observed many times. The V gene is TRBV7-2, the J gene TRBJ1-2, with 8 positions matching TRBD1. Trimming took 3 bases from V and 5 from J; bases not matched to a gene: 5. The V gene's germline CDR1 is SGHTA and CDR2 FQGNSA. The CDR3 length is 14 residues. Here the CDR3 reads CASSFRQGLYGYTF. The CDR3 DNA follows: TGTGCCAGCAGCTTTCGACAGGGGCTGTATGGCTACACCTTC.

The sample holds many counts of this clonotype. This chain connects TRBV6-1 to TRBJ1-5; no reliable D call. Trimming took 8 bases from V and 6 from J, leaving 14 bases between them. This CDR3 region has 13 residues. Germline V gene sequence: CDR1 MNHNS, CDR2 SASEGT. The CDR3 region is CASRYGVGQPQHF. CDR3 nucleotides: TGTGCCAGCCGGTACGGGGTAGGTCAGCCCCAGCATTTT.

This clonotype has at least ten counts. The chain links TRBV18 to TRBJ2-5; D is unclear. Germline V gene sequence: CDR1 KGHSH, CDR2 LQKENI. V lost 2 bases to trimming and J lost 5 bases, with 9 bases between them. The CDR3 consists of 13 residues. The chain's CDR3 is CASSPGSGETQYF. The CDR3 nucleotides read TGTGCCAGCTCACCAGGATCTGGGGAGACCCAGTACTTC.

A few counts support this clonotype. The rearrangement joins TRBV3-1 to TRBJ1-2; D remains ambiguous. The V gene's germline CDR1 is LGHDT and CDR2 YNNKEL (reference sequence). The length of the CDR3 is 12 residues. Trimming removed 1 base from V and 7 bases from J, with 7 bases in between. The CDR3 DNA reads TGTGCCAGCAGCCAAGGGGATTTTGGCTACACCTTC. Residues: CASSQGDFGYTF.

This clonotype came up many times. The rearrangement uses TRBV3-1 and TRBJ2-1; the match to TRBD2 covers 10 bases. Germline values: CDR1 LGHDT, CDR2 YNNKEL (reference sequence). The CDR3 covers 16 residues. The V segment lost 2 bases and the J segment 9 bases; nucleotides outside the gene matches: 10. The CDR3 nucleotides are TGTGCCAGCAGCCAATTACCTAGCGGGAGTTCGGGTGAGCAGTTCTTC. Amino acid sequence: CASSQLPSGSSGEQFF.

The chain combines TRBV15 with TRBJ2-7, with 8 bases lining up with TRBD1. J lost 7 bases, V lost 0 bases, and 11 bases had no gene match. Germline V CDR1 and CDR2: LNHNV, YYDKDF (reference sequence). The length of the CDR3 is 16 residues. The DNA of the CDR3 is TGTGCCACCAGCAGAGATCCCCGGACAGGGACCAATGAGCAGTACTTC. Translated, it gives CATSRDPRTGTNEQYF.

The table lists this clonotype with many counts. V usage is TRBV28 and J usage is TRBJ2-5, with 9 bases aligning to TRBD1. The length of the CDR3 is 15 residues. V was pared by 2 bases and J by 3 bases, with 4 bases of the junction left unmatched. Germline CDR1 and CDR2: MDHEN and SYDVKM. The CDR3 DNA reads as TGTGCCAGCAGTTTACACAGGGGGCATGAAGAGACCCAGTACTTC. Residues: CASSLHRGHEETQYF.

This clonotype was seen at least ten times. The J gene is TRBJ2-7, the V gene TRBV19, with TRBD1 identical over 9 bases. The CDR3 spans 14 residues. V was pared by 5 bases and J by 4 bases, with 6 bases of the junction left unmatched. Germline CDR1 is LNHDA and CDR2 is SQIVND (reference sequence). CDR3 in amino acids: CASSEGQGGYEQYF. The CDR3 bases are TGTGCCAGTAGTGAGGGACAGGGCGGGTACGAGCAGTACTTC.

This clonotype was detected only once. The rearrangement joins TRBV15 to TRBJ2-2, with a possible D match to TRBD2 (6 bases). The CDR3 sequence is 15 residues long. Between the trimmed V and J ends, which lost 5 bases and 4 bases, there was a span of 14 bases. In germline, CDR1 is LNHNV, CDR2 YYDKDF (reference sequence). Written as DNA, the CDR3 is TGTGCCACCAGCGAGTGGCGGGATGTCACCGGGGAGCTGTTTTTT. Protein product: CATSEWRDVTGELFF.

A remark on this clonotype: A read error is likely here: a far larger clone is one base away. The CDR3 is CAWSVHGRPFQETQYF. CDR3 bases: TGTGCCTGGAGTGTACATGGACGGCCCTTCCAAGAGACCCAGTACTTC. This chain connects TRBV30 to TRBJ2-1; D unclear. The J call may be incorrect, as the DNA end agrees better with TRBJ2-5. The germline V gene encodes CDR1 GTSNPN and CDR2 SVGIG (reference sequence). This CDR3 comprises 16 residues.

This clonotype was detected ten times or more. The rearrangement uses TRBV4-3 and TRBJ2-1; 12 bases agree with TRBD2. The germline V gene encodes CDR1 LGHNA and CDR2 YSLEER. Unmatched junction bases numbered 8, after V lost 3 bases and J lost 8 bases. This CDR3 has 16 residues. CDR3 DNA sequence: TGCGCCAGCAGCCATTTTGGACTAGCGGGACTCGATGAGCAGTTCTTC. It yields the protein CASSHFGLAGLDEQFF.

This clonotype was seen repeatedly, ten times or more. The CDR3 protein is CASSLAGGQDPSPLHF. CDR3 DNA sequence: TGCGCCAGCAGCTTGGCCGGGGGACAGGACCCATCGCCCCTCCACTTT. The gene calls are TRBV5-1 and TRBJ1-6; 8 bases line up with TRBD1. V shed 0 bases, J shed 13 bases, and the junction held 12 bases outside the gene matches. Looked up from germline, CDR1 is SGHRS and CDR2 is YFSETQ. There are 16 residues in the CDR3.

This clonotype came up many times. This chain links TRBV25-1 with TRBJ2-2, with D hard to call. This CDR3 is built from 13 residues. Trimming removed 2 bases at V and 6 bases at J, with 7 bases between. CDR1 and CDR2 from the germline V gene are MGHDK and SYGVNS. The CDR3 is CASSERVAGELFF. The CDR3 DNA reads as TGTGCCAGCAGTGAAAGGGTGGCCGGGGAGCTGTTTTTT. Filled out from reference TRBV25-1 and TRBJ2-2, the complete variable domain reads EADIYQTPRYLVIGTGKKITLECSQTMGHDKMYWYQQDPGMELHLIHYSYGVNSTEKGDLSSESTVSRIRTEHFPLTLESARPSHTSQYLCASSERVAGELFFGEGSRLTVL.

This clonotype showed up just a few times. This chain links TRBV7-8 with TRBJ2-1; TRBD2 aligns across 7 bases. V lost 3 bases, J lost 7 bases, and 9 bases stayed unmatched. Germline values: CDR1 SGHVS, CDR2 FQNEAQ. The CDR3 sequence is 15 residues long. This CDR3 is CASSFSIQGGNEQFF. CDR3 DNA: TGTGCCAGCAGCTTTTCGATCCAGGGAGGGAATGAGCAGTTCTTC. The full variable domain, in which reference TRBV7-8 and TRBJ2-1 provide the parts outside the CDR3, is GAGVSQSPRYKVAKRGQDVALRCDPISGHVSLFWYQQALGQGPEFLTYFQNEAQLDKSGLPSDRFFAERPEGSVSTLKIQRTQQEDSAVYLCASSFSIQGGNEQFFGPGTRLTVL.

The chain carries TRBV5-4 and TRBJ2-1; D not resolved. Trimming took 4 bases from V and 5 from J, leaving 10 bases between them. The CDR3 extends over 13 amino acids. CDR1 and CDR2 from the germline V gene are SGHNT and YYREEE (reference sequence). DNA of the CDR3: TGTGCCAGCAGCCATGACACAAACAATGAGCAGTTCTTC. The encoded protein is CASSHDTNNEQFF.

This clonotype came up a few times. The V call is TRBV10-3, the J call TRBJ2-1, with D perhaps TRBD1 or TRBD2 (5 bases each). This CDR3 spans 18 amino acids. CDR1 and CDR2 from the germline V gene are ENHRY and SYGVKD. Trimming cost V 2 bases and J 0 bases, with 17 bases left between them. The CDR3 sequence: CAISELPGPRSSYNEQFF. The CDR3 DNA is TGTGCCATCAGTGAGCTTCCGGGACCAAGGAGCTCCTACAATGAGCAGTTCTTC.

This clonotype was recorded many times. The V and J genes are TRBV3-1 and TRBJ2-7; possibly TRBD1 for D (6 bases). The germline gives CDR1 LGHDT, CDR2 YNNKEL (reference sequence). The CDR3 spans 14 residues. Trimming stripped 4 bases from V and 1 base from J, with 11 bases between. CDR3 nucleotides: TGTGCCAGCAGCCCGTGGGACAAGTCCTACGAGCAGTACTTC. This translates into CASSPWDKSYEQYF.

The gene calls are TRBV27 and TRBJ1-5; the match to TRBD1 covers 7 bases. CDR3 length: 16 amino acids. The ends lost 5 bases at V and 4 bases at J; junction bases unmatched: 11. The germline gives CDR1 MNHEY, CDR2 SMNVEV (reference sequence). The CDR3 reads CASSVTGVWGNQPQHF. For the CDR3, the DNA is TGTGCCAGCAGTGTCACAGGGGTATGGGGAAATCAGCCCCAGCATTTT.

Many counts were recorded for this clonotype. The chain uses TRBV7-8 and TRBJ2-7; 8 nucleotides line up with TRBD1. CDR3 length equals 14 residues. Germline CDR1 reads SGHVS; CDR2 reads FQNEAQ. After removal of 2 bases from V and 4 bases from J, the junction contained 4 bases not matched to a gene. CDR3 in amino acids: CASSLPGGFYEQYF. DNA for the CDR3: TGTGCCAGCAGCTTACCAGGGGGCTTTTACGAGCAGTACTTC. Based on the CDR3 plus reference TRBV7-8 and TRBJ2-7, the full variable domain is GAGVSQSPRYKVAKRGQDVALRCDPISGHVSLFWYQQALGQGPEFLTYFQNEAQLDKSGLPSDRFFAERPEGSVSTLKIQRTQQEDSAVYLCASSLPGGFYEQYFGPGTRLTVT.

This clonotype was detected ten times or more. The chain's CDR3 is CASSSSVAGQETQYF. As DNA, the CDR3 is TGTGCCAGCTCATCCTCCGTAGCGGGACAAGAGACCCAGTACTTC. This chain connects TRBV18 to TRBJ2-5, with TRBD2 matching over 8 bases. The CDR3 is 15 amino acids. Unmatched junction bases numbered 7, after V lost 5 bases and J lost 2 bases. The germline gives CDR1 KGHSH, CDR2 LQKENI.

In this sample, this clonotype turned up many times. The rearrangement joins TRBV28 to TRBJ2-7; D is unclear. CDR1 is MDHEN and CDR2 is SYDVKM in the germline V gene. V lost 2 bases to trimming and J lost 3 bases, with 8 bases between them. The CDR3 sequence is 13 residues long. This CDR3 reads CASSLMPHYEQYF. The CDR3 DNA follows: TGTGCCAGCAGTTTAATGCCTCACTACGAGCAGTACTTC.